The next 10 T cell receptor beta chains were all read from a single sample in a study of blood T cells in healthy people across ages. Next came a second PCR, run for about 6 to 12 cycles, which used a sample-barcoded 5' primer along with a J-beta primer mix. One entry per CDR3 protein results from TCRdb running MiXCR on the 5' RACE reads. This table holds fewer than 2,000,000 distinct CDR3 sequences, around 40% found once. Sequenced material: blood. The receptor set was obtained from a human donor in good health.

The chain combines TRBV27 with TRBJ2-5; D unresolved. This CDR3 region has 16 residues. V was clipped by 2 bases and J by 5 bases, with 18 bases between them. Germline CDR1 MNHEY, CDR2 SMNVEV (reference sequence). The CDR3 loop is CASSLRTIGSKETQYF. The CDR3 DNA is TGTGCCAGCAGTTTAAGGACGATAGGAAGTAAGGAGACCCAGTACTTC.

The chain joins TRBV10-3 to TRBJ2-2, with D perhaps TRBD2 (5 bases). The CDR3 covers 16 residues. Germline V CDR1 and CDR2: ENHRY, SYGVKD. Trimming cost V 3 bases and J 3 bases, with 14 bases left between them. CDR3 amino acids: CAISELEQQYTGELFF. The DNA for the CDR3 is TGTGCCATCAGTGAACTAGAACAGCAATACACCGGGGAGCTGTTTTTT.

The table lists this clonotype with a few counts. The CDR3 nucleotides are TGCAGCACTGACGGGGCTGGGGGCTACACCTTC. This gives the protein CSTDGAGGYTF. The chain recombines TRBV29-1 with TRBJ1-2, with D perhaps TRBD1 (5 bases). This CDR3 region has 11 residues. CDR1 and CDR2 from the germline V gene are SQVTM and ANQGSEA. V lost 8 bases and J 8 bases, leaving 15 bases between the germline ends.

The chain employs TRBV11-2 and TRBJ2-1; no firm D call. The CDR3 consists of 16 residues. Trimming removed 1 base from V and 0 bases from J, with 10 bases in between. CDR1 and CDR2 (germline): SGHAT, FQNNGV. The CDR3 bases are TGTGCCAGCAGCTTAGTCGCTCGCGGCTCCTACAATGAGCAGTTCTTC. This encodes CASSLVARGSYNEQFF.

This clonotype was detected only a few times. The rearrangement links TRBV6-1 to TRBJ2-6; TRBD1 matches 8 bases. The J segment lost 0 bases and the V segment lost 6 bases, leaving 10 bases of the junction unmatched. The CDR3 extends over 18 amino acids. The germline gives CDR1 MNHNS, CDR2 SASEGT. DNA for the CDR3: TGTGCCAGCAGCCGACCGGGACAGGACGTCTCTGGGGCCAACGTCCTGACTTTC. Its protein product is CASSRPGQDVSGANVLTF.

This clonotype was seen only once. The gene calls are TRBV7-2 and TRBJ2-3; D unclear. Germline lookup yields CDR1 SGHTA and CDR2 FQGNSA. Trimming pared 5 bases from V and 2 bases from J, leaving 14 bases between. The CDR3 sequence is 15 residues long. In nucleotides, the CDR3 is TGTGCCAGCAGCACCCGGACCAGCAACACAGATACGCAGTATTTT. Translating gives CASSTRTSNTDTQYF.

V usage is TRBV29-1 and J usage is TRBJ2-5, with 9 bases that match TRBD1. The CDR3 sequence is 14 residues long. Per the germline V gene, CDR1 is SQVTM and CDR2 is ANQGSEA. V trimming: 6 bases; J trimming: 11 bases; junction bases outside the gene matches: 16. CDR3 amino acids: CSVPRTGAFNEQYF. The CDR3 coding sequence is TGCAGCGTCCCAAGGACAGGGGCATTCAATGAGCAGTACTTC. Drawing the rest from reference TRBV29-1 and TRBJ2-5, the complete variable domain is SAVISQKPSRDICQRGTSLTIQCQVDSQVTMMFWYRQQPGQSLTLIATANQGSEATYESGFVIDKFPISRPNLTFSTLTVSNMSPEDSSIYLCSVPRTGAFNEQYFGPGTRLLVL.

J is TRBJ1-5 and V is TRBV20-1; possible D gene TRBD1, 5 bases. Germline V gene lookup returns CDR1 DFQATT and CDR2 SNEGSKA (reference sequence). Trimming shortened V by 3 bases and J by 0 bases, and 18 bases separated the two germline ends. This CDR3 contains 17 residues. CDR3 sequence (DNA): TGCAGTGCTAGTCCCTACAGGAGCTCCTATAGCAATCAGCCCCAGCATTTT. Amino acid sequence: CSASPYRSSYSNQPQHF.

CDR3 sequence reads: CSVFKRNQETQYF. In nucleotides, the CDR3 is TGCAGCGTCTTCAAGCGTAATCAGGAGACCCAGTACTTC. The chain has TRBV29-1 and TRBJ2-5; D is ambiguous. This CDR3 region has 13 residues. From germline, CDR1 is SQVTM and CDR2 ANQGSEA. V lost 6 bases and J 5 bases, leaving 16 bases between the germline ends.

The chain links TRBV5-6 to TRBJ1-6; D is ambiguous. The CDR3 has 15 residues. Germline V gene lookup returns CDR1 SGHDT and CDR2 YYEEEE. V lost 0 bases and J 9 bases, leaving 13 bases between the germline ends. In DNA form, the CDR3 reads TGTGCCAGCAGCTTGGGGACTGGGTTTCCTTCACCCCTCCACTTT. This codes for CASSLGTGFPSPLHF.